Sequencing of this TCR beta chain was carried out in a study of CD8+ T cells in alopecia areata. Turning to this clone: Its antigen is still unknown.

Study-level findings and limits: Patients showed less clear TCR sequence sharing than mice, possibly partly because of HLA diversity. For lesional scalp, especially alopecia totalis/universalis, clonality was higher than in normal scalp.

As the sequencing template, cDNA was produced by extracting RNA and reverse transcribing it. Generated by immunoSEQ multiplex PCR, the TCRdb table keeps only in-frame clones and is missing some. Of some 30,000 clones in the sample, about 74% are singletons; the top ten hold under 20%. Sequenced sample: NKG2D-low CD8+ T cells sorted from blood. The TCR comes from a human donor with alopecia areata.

CDR3 coding DNA: TGCGCCAGCAGCGCGGGACAGGGGGGAGACAATGAGCAGTTCTTC. It codes for CASSAGQGGDNEQFF. The rearrangement joins TRBV5-1 to TRBJ2-1, with 11 bases that match TRBD1. Germline loops: CDR1 SGHRS, CDR2 YFSETQ. This CDR3 is built from 15 residues. V lost 4 bases and J lost 5; bases outside the gene matches: 5.